The clone carrying this T cell receptor beta chain occurred many times. CDR1 is SQVTM and CDR2 is ANQGSEA in the germline V gene. The V end was cut by 8 bases, the J end by 7 bases, with 14 bases between. The CDR3 has 11 amino acids. TCRdb called the 5' RACE reads again in MiXCR, with one record for every CDR3 protein. The sample contains roughly 120,000 distinct CDR3 sequences, roughly 8.4% of which appear only once. This specimen comes from a study of T cells after yellow fever vaccination. Turning to the study itself: SMART-Seq v4 Ultra Low Input prepared libraries from low-cell fractions.

The rearrangement joins TRBV29-1 to TRBJ1-1; perhaps TRBD1 as D (5 bases). The receptor was derived from a young man who received the YFV17D yellow fever vaccine. The material sequenced was CD8+ T cells sorted from PBMCs, taken 45 days after the yellow fever booster vaccination. In nucleotides, the CDR3 is TGCAGCATACTCCAGGGTGGTGAAGCTTTCTTT. Translation gives CSILQGGEAFF. The complete variable domain, with remaining parts taken from reference TRBV29-1 and TRBJ1-1, reads SAVISQKPSRDICQRGTSLTIQCQVDSQVTMMFWYRQQPGQSLTLIATANQGSEATYESGFVIDKFPISRPNLTFSTLTVSNMSPEDSSIYLCSILQGGEAFFGQGTRLTVV.